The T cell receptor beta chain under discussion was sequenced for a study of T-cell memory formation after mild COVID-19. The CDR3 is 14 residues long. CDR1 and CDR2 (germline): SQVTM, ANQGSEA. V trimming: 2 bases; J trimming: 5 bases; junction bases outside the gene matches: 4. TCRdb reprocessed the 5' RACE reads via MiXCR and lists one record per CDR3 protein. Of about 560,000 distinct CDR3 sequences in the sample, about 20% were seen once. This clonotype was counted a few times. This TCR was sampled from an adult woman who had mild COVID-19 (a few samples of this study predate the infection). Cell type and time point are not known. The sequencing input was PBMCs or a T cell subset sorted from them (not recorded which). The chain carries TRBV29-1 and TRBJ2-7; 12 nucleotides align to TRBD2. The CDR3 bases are TGCAGCGTTGAATTGCCTAGCGGGAGGGACGAGCAGTACTTC. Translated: CSVELPSGRDEQYF.